These T cell receptor beta chains were read from a single sample in a study of post-analysis software for immune sequencing data. TCRdb recomputed calls from the PCR reads with MiXCR, one row per CDR3 protein. The sample gives 400,000 to 500,000 distinct CDR3 sequences, over 30% of which show up once; 7.5% to 8.5% is in the top ten. Sequencing used blood. The receptors were gathered from a girl aged 2 to 9 with multiple sclerosis. CDR3s include the opening cysteine and the closing phenylalanine or tryptophan. The order of the fields is J gene, V gene, clone size, D gene, CDR3 DNA, CDR3 protein. A D gene is named only where the DNA matches it firmly. The size field is filled for only some rows; it gives once, few, many or a size class.

>TRBJ1-3|TRBV29-1|NA|TRBD1
TGCAGCGCGGACAGGGGGAACGGAAACACCATATATTTT
CSADRGNGNTIYF
>TRBJ2-6|TRBV5-1|NA|NA
TGCGCCAGCAGCTTGGCTGGATCGCGCTCTGGGGCCAACGTCCTGACTTTC
CASSLAGSRSGANVLTF
>TRBJ1-2|TRBV30|NA|TRBD1
TGTGCCTGGAAGACAGGGACTAACTATGGCTACACCTTC
CAWKTGTNYGYTF
>TRBJ1-5|TRBV10-3|few|NA
TGTGCCATCAGTGTTGGGGGGGCAGAGAACAATCAGCCCCAGCATTTT
CAISVGGAENNQPQHF
>TRBJ2-5|TRBV7-2|few|TRBD2
TGTGCCAGCAGTTCGACGGGACTAGCGGTACAGACCCAGTACTTC
CASSSTGLAVQTQYF
>TRBJ2-1|TRBV7-3|NA|NA
TGTGCCAGCAGCTTAGGAGTCCGTGGAGGGGGCTACAATGAGCAGTTCTTC
CASSLGVRGGGYNEQFF
>TRBJ2-5|TRBV12-3/TRBV12-4|few|NA
TGTGCCAGCAGTTTTACAGCACTACAAGAGACCCAGTACTTC
CASSFTALQETQYF
>TRBJ2-1|TRBV11-3|NA|NA
TGTGCCAGCAGCTTAGAGCCTTCGGGTGAGCAGTTCTTC
CASSLEPSGEQFF
>TRBJ1-4|TRBV7-9|NA|NA
TGTGCCAGCAGCCTCGGACTACTTAATGAAAAACTGTTTTTT
CASSLGLLNEKLFF
>TRBJ2-2|TRBV5-4|NA|TRBD2
TGTGCCAGCAGCTCCACTAGCGGGAAGATCACCGGGGAGCTGTTTTTT
CASSSTSGKITGELFF
>TRBJ2-7|TRBV27|NA|NA
TGTGCCAGCAGTTTATTTTCTAGTTCCTACGAGCAGTACTTC
CASSLFSSSYEQYF